These 10 T cell receptor beta chains share one sample of origin, sequenced in a study of CD8 T cells in ankylosing spondylitis. Each CDR3 protein is one row after TCRdb ran MiXCR on the 5' RACE reads. The sample holds fewer than 750,000 distinct CDR3 sequences, roughly 20% seen once. These receptors have no identified antigens. Points from the study as a whole: About 8 highly homologous variants made up a TCR beta motif that seemed to typify ankylosing spondylitis blood.

The sequencing input was blood, either unsorted or a sorted T cell fraction (not recorded which). The receptors originated from a male donor with ankylosing spondylitis.

The J gene is TRBJ2-7, the V gene TRBV4-1; D unresolved. This CDR3 region has 14 residues. Germline V CDR1 and CDR2: MGHRA, YSYEKL. The ends were cut back, 5 bases at V and 1 base at J, with 12 bases in the middle. The CDR3 sequence is CASSLQAESYEQYF. In DNA, the CDR3 is TGCGCCAGCAGCTTGCAGGCCGAATCCTACGAGCAGTACTTC.

The J gene is TRBJ2-3, the V gene TRBV24-1; D is perhaps TRBD1 (5 bases). CDR3 size: 14 residues. V was clipped by 4 bases and J by 6 bases, with 13 bases between them. CDR1 and CDR2 from the germline V gene are KGHDR and SFDVKD. This CDR3 is CATSDPQQVDTQYF. The CDR3, as DNA: TGTGCCACCAGTGACCCTCAACAGGTCGATACGCAGTATTTT.

This clonotype was detected a few times. The J gene is TRBJ1-5, the V gene TRBV28; no clear D gene. V was pared by 2 bases and J by 2 bases, with 10 bases between. Germline CDR1 and CDR2: MDHEN and SYDVKM. The CDR3 spans 15 residues. The CDR3 protein is CASSLRSGGNQPQHF. As DNA, the CDR3 is TGTGCCAGCAGTTTAAGATCCGGGGGCAATCAGCCCCAGCATTTT.

There are many counts of this clonotype. The gene calls are TRBV5-1 and TRBJ2-3; D gene ambiguous. The germline V and J ends were trimmed by 0 bases and 5 bases, with 10 bases remaining between them. The germline V gene has CDR1 SGHRS and CDR2 YFSETQ. CDR3 length: 14 residues. As DNA, the CDR3 is TGCGCCAGCAGCTTGGCCGGGTTTGGAGATACGCAGTATTTT. Translating gives CASSLAGFGDTQYF.

V and J are TRBV7-3 and TRBJ2-7; possible D gene TRBD2, 5 bases. The V end lost 1 base, the J end lost 3 bases, and 7 bases lay between the germline ends. Germline lookup yields CDR1 SGHTA and CDR2 FQGTGA. CDR3 length: 13 residues. The CDR3 spells CASSLNAGYEQYF. The CDR3 nucleotides read TGTGCCAGCAGCTTAAACGCGGGCTACGAGCAGTACTTC. Full variable domain (rest looked up from reference TRBV7-3 and TRBJ2-7): GAGVSQTPSNKVTEKGKYVELRCDPISGHTALYWYRQSLGQGPEFLIYFQGTGAADDSGLPNDRFFAVRPEGSVSTLKIQRTERGDSAVYLCASSLNAGYEQYFGPGTRLTVT.

The chain recombines TRBV6-1 with TRBJ1-2, with 8 bases aligning to TRBD1. With V trimmed by 5 bases and J by 6 bases, 5 bases remained unmatched. The CDR3 runs to 13 residues. The germline V gene encodes CDR1 MNHNS and CDR2 SASEGT. This chain's CDR3 is CASSRGQGNGYTF. Written as DNA, the CDR3 is TGTGCCAGCAGTAGAGGACAGGGAAATGGCTACACCTTC.

The chain couples TRBV5-1 to TRBJ2-1; 7 bases are a match to TRBD2. The CDR3 sequence is 17 residues long. The V gene end was trimmed by 2 bases and the J gene end by 8 bases; junction bases not matched to a gene: 16. The V gene's germline CDR1 is SGHRS and CDR2 YFSETQ. The CDR3 DNA sequence: TGCGCCAGCAGCTTACAATCGCGGGAGTTTTTTTTCTATGAGCAGTTCTTC. It specifies CASSLQSREFFFYEQFF.

This clonotype showed up just a few times. The chain uses TRBV29-1 and TRBJ2-3, with D possibly being TRBD2 (5 bases). The CDR3 length is 13 residues. CDR1 is SQVTM and CDR2 is ANQGSEA in the germline V gene. Trimming pared 4 bases from V and 3 bases from J, leaving 11 bases between. CDR3: CSVAYAGTDTQYF. CDR3 bases: TGCAGCGTTGCCTATGCGGGTACAGATACGCAGTATTTT.

This clonotype occurred a few times. The chain recombines TRBV28 with TRBJ2-7; D is unresolved. Germline V gene lookup returns CDR1 MDHEN and CDR2 SYDVKM. The V end was cut by 2 bases, the J end by 9 bases, with 14 bases between. The CDR3 has 13 amino acids. Here the CDR3 reads CASSLNLLRWQYF. In DNA, the CDR3 is TGTGCCAGCAGTTTAAACCTCCTTCGTTGGCAGTACTTC.

This clonotype was picked up a small number of times. The rearrangement links TRBV20-1 to TRBJ2-1; D is possibly TRBD1 (6 bases). The CDR3 contains 14 residues. Germline CDR1 reads DFQATT; CDR2 reads SNEGSKA (reference sequence). The V and J ends lost 6 bases and 5 bases respectively, with 17 bases between them. CDR3 in amino acids: CSAEGRGNNNEQFF. CDR3 nucleotide sequence: TGCAGTGCCGAAGGCAGGGGTAACAACAATGAGCAGTTCTTC.